These 15 T cell receptor beta chains were all obtained from the same sample, sequenced in a study of cytomegalovirus exposure and HLA in healthy donors. PCR used 60 Vbeta primers and 13 Jbeta primers. TCRdb's copy holds only in-frame clones and misses some; the assay was immunoSEQ multiplex PCR. The table lists about 170,000 clones, 75% to 90% of them singletons. The specimen sequenced was PBMCs. The receptors stem from a male donor in good health and CMV-seronegative.

This clone was counted once. The rearrangement links TRBV5-6 to TRBJ2-1; 7 positions match TRBD1. Germline V gives CDR1 SGHDT, CDR2 YYEEEE. The CDR3 runs to 13 residues. Trimming took 6 bases from V and 3 from J; bases not matched to a gene: 3. This chain's CDR3 is CASTRDSYNEQFF. In DNA form, the CDR3 reads TGTGCCAGCACAAGGGACAGCTACAATGAGCAGTTCTTC.

The chain couples TRBV7-2 to TRBJ1-5; possibly TRBD1 for D (6 bases). Trimming stripped 3 bases from V and 3 bases from J, with 12 bases between. The CDR3 has 15 residues. Germline V lookup: CDR1 SGHTA, CDR2 FQGNSA. CDR3 residues: CASSFMTGVNQPQHF. The DNA for the CDR3 is TGTGCCAGCAGCTTTATGACAGGAGTCAATCAGCCCCAGCATTTT. Full variable domain (outside the CDR3, taken from reference TRBV7-2 and TRBJ1-5): GAGVSQSPSNKVTEKGKDVELRCDPISGHTALYWYRQSLGQGLEFLIYFQGNSAPDKSGLPSDRFSAERTGGSVSTLTIQRTQQEDSAVYLCASSFMTGVNQPQHFGDGTRLSIL.

As regards this clone: Other DNA sequences in this sample translate to the same CDR3. The rearrangement uses TRBV6-1 and TRBJ1-2, with 10 bases that match TRBD1. The CDR3 consists of 12 residues. With V trimmed by 8 bases and J by 5 bases, 2 bases remained unmatched. CDR1 is MNHNS and CDR2 is SASEGT in the germline V gene. CDR3: CASSDRGYGYTF. The CDR3 DNA follows: TGTGCCAGCTCGGACAGGGGGTATGGCTACACCTTC.

The chain is built from TRBV7-2 and TRBJ1-1; D is perhaps TRBD1 (6 bases). The germline V and J ends were trimmed by 2 bases and 5 bases, with 15 bases remaining between them. CDR3 length: 15 amino acids. Germline-derived CDR1 and CDR2 are SGHTA and FQGNSA. CDR3 in amino acids: CASSLRGRGVTEAFF. The DNA for the CDR3 is TGTGCCAGCAGCTTACGAGGCAGGGGTGTAACTGAAGCTTTCTTT.

This clone was seen more than once but under ten times. This chain joins TRBV4-1 and TRBJ1-5; perhaps TRBD1 as D (6 bases). Germline loops: CDR1 MGHRA, CDR2 YSYEKL. CDR3 size: 14 residues. V lost 1 base and J lost 4, with 8 bases in between. This chain's CDR3 is CASSQGTGNQPQHF. The CDR3 region has the DNA TGCGCCAGCAGCCAAGGAACAGGGAATCAGCCCCAGCATTTT.

The rearrangement uses TRBV7-9 and TRBJ2-1, with a tentative D call TRBD1 (7 bases). The germline gives CDR1 SEHNR, CDR2 FQNEAQ (reference sequence). The CDR3 is 13 amino acids. V was cut by 5 bases and J by 4 bases, with 9 bases left in between. The CDR3 is CASSAGQYNEQFF. Written as DNA, the CDR3 is TGTGCCAGCAGCGCGGGACAGTACAATGAGCAGTTCTTC.

The genes are TRBV20-1 and TRBJ1-4, with D uncertain. V was clipped by 5 bases and J by 4 bases, with 5 bases between them. This CDR3 contains 11 residues. The germline V gene has CDR1 DFQATT and CDR2 SNEGSKA (reference sequence). The CDR3 sequence: CSAEDNEKLFF. Here the CDR3 DNA reads TGCAGTGCTGAGGATAATGAAAAACTGTTTTTT.

This sequence joins TRBV2 and TRBJ1-4, with 7 bases that match TRBD1. Trimming took 1 base from V and 3 from J; bases not matched to a gene: 2. The CDR3 loop spans 15 amino acids. The germline gives CDR1 SNHLY, CDR2 FYNNEI. CDR3 sequence reads: CASSEGTGPNEKLFF. As DNA, the CDR3 is TGTGCCAGCAGTGAAGGGACAGGCCCTAATGAAAAACTGTTTTTT.

J is TRBJ2-3 and V is TRBV7-8; 9 bases line up with TRBD1. The J segment lost 8 bases and the V segment lost 6 bases, leaving 9 bases of the junction unmatched. Germline V lookup: CDR1 SGHVS, CDR2 FQNEAQ. The CDR3 runs 14 residues. CDR3 DNA: TGTGCCAGCAGGTTCAACAGGGGGCCTGGTACGCAGTATTTT. It encodes CASRFNRGPGTQYF.

V is TRBV25-1 and J is TRBJ2-7; a possible D gene is TRBD1 (5 bases). The CDR3 covers 13 residues. V lost 6 bases to trimming and J lost 3 bases, with 12 bases between them. Per the germline V gene, CDR1 is MGHDK and CDR2 is SYGVNS. The CDR3 protein is CASSKQVDYEQYF. CDR3 DNA sequence: TGTGCCAGCAGCAAACAGGTGGACTACGAGCAGTACTTC.

Only one count was recorded for this clone. The chain recombines TRBV27 with TRBJ1-6; D is unclear. CDR3 length: 13 amino acids. V was clipped by 4 bases and J by 9 bases, with 10 bases between them. Germline lookup yields CDR1 MNHEY and CDR2 SMNVEV (reference sequence). The CDR3 DNA follows: TGTGCCAGCAGTTCGTTTAACAGTTCACCCCTCCACTTT. Its protein product is CASSSFNSSPLHF.

The table lists this clone with a count of one. This rearrangement joins TRBV10-3 to TRBJ1-1; 9 bases fit TRBD1. Germline trimming cut 0 bases from V and 2 bases from J; bases unmatched to any gene: 10. This CDR3 comprises 18 residues. Germline V lookup: CDR1 ENHRY, CDR2 SYGVKD. The CDR3 DNA follows: TGTGCCATCAGTGAGTCAAAGAAGGGACAGGGTCGAAACACTGAAGCTTTCTTT. Translation gives CAISESKKGQGRNTEAFF.

This chain uses TRBV18 with TRBJ2-7, with a tentative D call TRBD1 (6 bases). The CDR3 length is 13 residues. Germline values: CDR1 KGHSH, CDR2 LQKENI. Between the trimmed V and J ends, which lost 2 bases and 4 bases, there was a span of 9 bases. The CDR3 reads CASSPGGVYEQYF. CDR3 nucleotides: TGTGCCAGCTCACCAGGGGGCGTTTACGAGCAGTACTTC.

This rearrangement joins TRBV9 to TRBJ1-3; no reliable D call. This CDR3 comprises 12 residues. CDR1 and CDR2 from the germline V gene are SGDLS and YYNGEE. Deletions cut 3 bases from V and 6 bases from J, with 7 bases between. DNA of the CDR3: TGTGCCAGCAGCGCCCTTAAAAACACCATATATTTT. It specifies CASSALKNTIYF.

This clone is a singleton in its sample. V usage is TRBV5-1 and J usage is TRBJ2-1, with D possibly being TRBD1 (5 bases). The CDR3 length is 14 residues. Germline V gives CDR1 SGHRS, CDR2 YFSETQ. V was clipped by 1 base and J by 9 bases, with 14 bases between them. The CDR3 region has the DNA TGCGCCAGCAGCTTGAGGCAGGGTCATACTGAGCAGTTCTTC. Translation: CASSLRQGHTEQFF.